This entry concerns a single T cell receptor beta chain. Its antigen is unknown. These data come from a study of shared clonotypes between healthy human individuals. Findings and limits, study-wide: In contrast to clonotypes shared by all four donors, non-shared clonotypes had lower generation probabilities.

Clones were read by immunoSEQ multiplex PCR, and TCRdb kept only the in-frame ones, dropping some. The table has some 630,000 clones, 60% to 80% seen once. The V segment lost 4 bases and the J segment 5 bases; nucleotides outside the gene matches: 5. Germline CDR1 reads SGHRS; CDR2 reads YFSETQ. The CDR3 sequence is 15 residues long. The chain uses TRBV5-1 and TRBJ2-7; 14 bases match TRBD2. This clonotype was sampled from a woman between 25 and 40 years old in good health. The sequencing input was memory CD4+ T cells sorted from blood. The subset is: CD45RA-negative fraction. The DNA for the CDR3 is TGCGCCAGCAGCCTGGGACTAGCGGGAGCAAACGAGCAGTACTTC. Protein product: CASSLGLAGANEQYF.